This section outlines one T cell receptor beta chain sequence together with its context. This sample stems from a study of T cells expressing NK-cell markers. TCRdb reprocessed the 5' RACE reads, keeping one entry per CDR3 protein, no DNA. The specimen's table records around 470,000 distinct CDR3 sequences. The germline CDR1 and CDR2 sequences are SNHLY and FYNNEI. The CDR3 has 13 amino acids. Sequenced sample: blood T cells: a sorted CD56 or NKG2C T cell subset, CD4+ or CD8+ T cells, or bulk PBMC T cells (not recorded which). The chain has TRBV2 and TRBJ2-1; there is no DNA to check the TCRdb D call of TRBD1. The clonotype originates from a woman aged 45-60 years in good health. The CDR3 loop reads CASSVLQGHEQFF.